These 25 T cell receptor beta chains were sequenced from one sample in a study of identical twins. MiXCR, applied by TCRdb to the 5' RACE reads, yields one record per CDR3 protein. The table shows 250,000 or so distinct CDR3 sequences, with approximately 11% occurring only once. The same data also contributed to another study, on yellow fever vaccine responses in identical twins.

The material sequenced was memory (CD45RO+) T cells sorted from blood. All receptors come from a young woman in good health.

This chain connects TRBV23-1 to TRBJ1-5; D unclear. TRBV23-1 is noted as an ORF with a role that remains uncertain. CDR3 size: 12 residues. Trimming took 1 base from V and 8 from J, leaving 6 bases between them. The CDR3 DNA reads TGCGCCAGCAGTCAATTTATGGAGCCCCAGCATTTT. Residues: CASSQFMEPQHF.

This clonotype is a singleton in its sample. This chain uses TRBV28 with TRBJ1-5; the D gene is possibly TRBD1 (6 bases). CDR3 length: 13 residues. In germline, CDR1 is MDHEN, CDR2 SYDVKM. Trimming cost V 2 bases and J 7 bases, with 9 bases left between them. The CDR3 sequence is CASSLNRDQPQHF. The CDR3 region has the DNA TGTGCCAGCAGTTTAAACAGGGACCAGCCCCAGCATTTT.

In its sample, this clonotype was seen a few times. A junction end diverges from the germline sequence, so it may reflect a read error. CDR3 sequence: CASSLAGGDNSPLHF. The CDR3 bases are TGTGCCAGCAGCCTAGCGGGCGGAGATAATTCACCCCTCCACTTT. The rearrangement uses TRBV7-2 and TRBJ1-6; D is unclear. The V gene's germline CDR1 is SGHTA and CDR2 FQGNSA. The CDR3 length is 15 residues.

This clonotype was counted a few times. The chain carries TRBV5-6 and TRBJ2-7; TRBD1 agrees at 10 bases. From germline, CDR1 is SGHDT and CDR2 YYEEEE. The CDR3 length is 14 residues. Trimming took 3 bases from V and 2 from J; bases not matched to a gene: 2. The CDR3 DNA reads as TGTGCCAGCAGCTGGACAGGGGGTACCTACGAGCAGTACTTC. Its protein product is CASSWTGGTYEQYF.

The rearrangement links TRBV6-1 to TRBJ2-7; D may be TRBD2 (7 bases). Germline assignment: CDR1 MNHNS and CDR2 SASEGT. The CDR3 sequence is 15 residues long. Trimming removed 6 bases at V and 1 base at J, with 16 bases between. The CDR3 is CASRTLGGPSYEQYF. CDR3 in DNA: TGTGCCAGCAGGACCCTGGGGGGGCCATCCTACGAGCAGTACTTC.

The CDR3 coding sequence is TGCGCCAGCAGCCAGCGGAGAGAGGGAGAGACCCAGTACTTC. Protein: CASSQRREGETQYF. V is TRBV5-1 and J is TRBJ2-5, with D perhaps matching TRBD2 (5 bases). The CDR3 has 14 residues. The germline V gene has CDR1 SGHRS and CDR2 YFSETQ. Trimming stripped 4 bases from V and 4 bases from J, with 14 bases between.

This chain joins TRBV9 and TRBJ1-2; D remains unclear. Between the trimmed V and J ends, which lost 0 bases and 0 bases, there was a span of 18 bases. CDR3 length equals 18 residues. Germline V gene data show CDR1 as SGDLS and CDR2 as YYNGEE. For the CDR3, the DNA is TGTGCCAGCAGCGTAGCTCTGCACAGAACCTTATCTAACTATGGCTACACCTTC. As protein: CASSVALHRTLSNYGYTF.

V is TRBV12-3 or TRBV12-4 and J is TRBJ1-2; D gene uncertain. Trimming shortened V by 3 bases and J by 7 bases, and 12 bases separated the two germline ends. CDR3 length equals 13 residues. This chain's CDR3 is CASSFTAWGGYTF. CDR3 DNA sequence: TGTGCCAGCAGTTTTACGGCGTGGGGTGGCTACACCTTC.

The chain combines TRBV7-9 with TRBJ2-1, with 9 nucleotides matching TRBD1. This CDR3 spans 16 amino acids. V gave up 11 bases and J gave up 5 bases; unmatched junction bases: 16. Germline V gives CDR1 SEHNR, CDR2 FQNEAQ (reference sequence). The chain's CDR3 is CAAGPPTWDRDNEQFF. The CDR3 DNA is TGTGCCGCCGGCCCCCCGACGTGGGACAGGGACAATGAGCAGTTCTTC.

This clonotype was seen more than once but under ten times. V gene TRBV6-6 combines with J gene TRBJ2-1; 9 bases line up with TRBD2. The CDR3 has 13 residues. Germline V gene lookup returns CDR1 MNHNY and CDR2 SVGAGI (reference sequence). V trimming: 5 bases; J trimming: 8 bases; junction bases outside the gene matches: 4. Written as DNA, the CDR3 is TGTGCCAGCAGTGCTAGCGGGAATGATGAGCAGTTCTTC. It specifies CASSASGNDEQFF.

The V and J genes are TRBV20-1 and TRBJ1-4; a possible D gene is TRBD1 (6 bases). Between the trimmed V and J ends, which lost 3 bases and 4 bases, there was a span of 15 bases. Germline V gene lookup returns CDR1 DFQATT and CDR2 SNEGSKA (reference sequence). The CDR3 extends over 15 amino acids. CDR3 amino acids: CSASWQGLGNEKLFF. CDR3 bases: TGCAGTGCTAGTTGGCAGGGGTTGGGTAATGAAAAACTGTTTTTT.

The CDR3 region has the DNA TGTGCCAGCAGCCAACGTGGGGGGGCCTCCAATGAGCAGTTCTTC. Amino acids: CASSQRGGASNEQFF. J is TRBJ2-1 and V is TRBV3-1, with D possibly TRBD2 on 7 matching bases. The CDR3 spans 15 residues. From germline, CDR1 is LGHDT and CDR2 YNNKEL (reference sequence). Trimming stripped 2 bases from V and 6 bases from J, with 14 bases between.

J is TRBJ2-5 and V is TRBV24-1; 7 bases match TRBD1. The CDR3 sequence is 14 residues long. Germline V lookup: CDR1 KGHDR, CDR2 SFDVKD. The V and J ends lost 2 bases and 5 bases, in that order; junction bases with no gene match: 4. In nucleotides, the CDR3 is TGTGCCACCAGTGATTCGGGACAGAGGGAGACCCAGTACTTC. Protein: CATSDSGQRETQYF.

This clonotype was counted at least ten times. The chain is built from TRBV20-1 and TRBJ1-5; D remains ambiguous. The ends were cut back, 0 bases at V and 9 bases at J, with 9 bases in the middle. This CDR3 has 12 residues. CDR1 DFQATT and CDR2 SNEGSKA come from the germline V gene (reference sequence). The chain's CDR3 is CSARDTSGPQHF. The CDR3 region has the DNA TGCAGTGCTAGAGATACATCCGGGCCCCAGCATTTT.

The chain has TRBV27 and TRBJ2-7, with 9 bases that match TRBD2. Looked up from germline, CDR1 is MNHEY and CDR2 is SMNVEV (reference sequence). This CDR3 is built from 16 residues. V dropped 2 bases and J dropped 2; count of bases not matched to a gene: 7. CDR3 sequence reads: CASSLNGLATTYEQYF. CDR3 sequence (DNA): TGTGCCAGCAGTTTAAATGGACTAGCGACGACCTACGAGCAGTACTTC.

The chain is built from TRBV15 and TRBJ2-5; D uncertain. Germline CDR1 and CDR2: LNHNV and YYDKDF (reference sequence). Trimming shortened V by 9 bases and J by 0 bases, and 11 bases separated the two germline ends. The CDR3 runs 13 residues. The CDR3 DNA is TGTGCCACGTGCCCTGCATACCAAGAGACCCAGTACTTC. Its translation is CATCPAYQETQYF.

This clonotype showed up many times. This CDR3 is CAISGRTGTTDTQYF. The CDR3 coding sequence is TGTGCCATCAGTGGGAGGACAGGGACCACAGATACGCAGTATTTT. J is TRBJ2-3 and V is TRBV10-3; 8 bases agree with TRBD1. Germline V gene data show CDR1 as ENHRY and CDR2 as SYGVKD. The CDR3 is 15 amino acids. Unmatched junction bases numbered 5, after V lost 4 bases and J lost 2 bases.

Worth noting for this clonotype: Sequence at one end of the junction differs from germline and may be a read error. The chain recombines TRBV7-9 with TRBJ2-5; D is possibly TRBD1 (6 bases). The CDR3 is made up of 17 amino acids. CDR1 SEHNR and CDR2 FQNEAQ come from the germline V gene (reference sequence). The CDR3 DNA sequence: TGTGCCAGCAGCGCGCGCTGGACGGCAGGGGCCCAAGAGATCCAGTACTTC. This encodes CASSARWTAGAQEIQYF.

This clonotype came up a few times. The rearrangement links TRBV19 to TRBJ2-3, with TRBD2 matching 10 bases. Unmatched junction bases numbered 4, after V lost 10 bases and J lost 3 bases. CDR3 length: 13 amino acids. Germline CDR1 reads LNHDA; CDR2 reads SQIVND (reference sequence). The DNA for the CDR3 is TGTGCCACAGCGGGAGGGATTACAGATACGCAGTATTTT. The encoded protein is CATAGGITDTQYF.

This clonotype was seen more than once but under ten times. This chain links TRBV3-1 with TRBJ2-7; the match to TRBD2 covers 8 bases. Looked up from germline, CDR1 is LGHDT and CDR2 is YNNKEL (reference sequence). The CDR3 extends over 14 amino acids. The ends lost 5 bases at V and 3 bases at J; junction bases unmatched: 6. This CDR3 reads CASSSGLAIYEQYF. In DNA form, the CDR3 reads TGTGCCAGCAGCTCCGGACTAGCCATCTACGAGCAGTACTTC.

The chain uses TRBV20-1 and TRBJ2-1, with TRBD2 matching 8 bases. Germline loops: CDR1 DFQATT, CDR2 SNEGSKA (reference sequence). The CDR3 is 15 residues long. V trimming: 0 bases; J trimming: 6 bases; junction bases outside the gene matches: 7. The CDR3 coding sequence is TGCAGTGCTAGAGACCCAGCGGGAGATAGCAATGAGCAGTTCTTC. It codes for CSARDPAGDSNEQFF.

This clonotype has just a few counts. The rearrangement uses TRBV5-1 and TRBJ2-1, with 14 bases that match TRBD2. This CDR3 region has 15 residues. V lost 5 bases to trimming and J lost 8 bases; unmatched junction nucleotides: 6. Germline CDR1 and CDR2: SGHRS and YFSETQ. Here the CDR3 reads CASRQGLAGVDEQFF. The DNA for the CDR3 is TGCGCCAGCAGACAGGGACTAGCGGGAGTGGATGAGCAGTTCTTC.

V is TRBV5-1 and J is TRBJ2-3; D remains ambiguous. From germline, CDR1 is SGHRS and CDR2 YFSETQ. The V and J ends lost 4 bases and 1 base respectively, with 10 bases between them. The CDR3 covers 14 residues. The CDR3 DNA sequence: TGCGCCAGCAGCAGGACCCTCGGCACAGATACGCAGTATTTT. The encoded protein is CASSRTLGTDTQYF.

This clonotype was seen only a few times. V is TRBV2 and J is TRBJ2-4, with D perhaps matching TRBD1 (6 bases). CDR3 length equals 13 residues. Germline V gene lookup returns CDR1 SNHLY and CDR2 FYNNEI. Trimming left V 7 bases short and J 6 bases short, with 13 bases between. CDR3 loop: CASTRGNRNIQYF. The CDR3 nucleotides are TGTGCCAGCACGAGGGGGAATCGAAACATTCAGTACTTC.

This clonotype has only a few counts. The chain is built from TRBV6-5 and TRBJ2-1; 7 bases map to TRBD2. Trimming at V came to 2 bases and at J to 7 bases, leaving 8 bases not matched to a gene. The CDR3 sequence is 15 residues long. Germline assignment: CDR1 MNHEY and CDR2 SVGAGI. Here the CDR3 reads CASSYLRGGGNEQFF. The CDR3 coding sequence is TGTGCCAGCAGTTACCTCCGTGGGGGGGGGAATGAGCAGTTCTTC.